The present T cell receptor beta chain was sequenced within a study of T-cell reconstitution after alpha-beta-depleted transplantation in children. Study findings and constraints: Some patients showed high day-60 TCRbeta diversity, which derived from surviving recipient T cells and thymic progenitors.

CDR1 and CDR2 (germline): KGHSH, LQKENI. The CDR3 covers 14 residues. V was cut by 4 bases and J by 4 bases, with 12 bases left in between. Preparation of the TCRbeta library was carried out with unique molecular identifiers. TCRdb analysed the PCR reads with MiXCR anew, one entry per CDR3 protein. This table has fewer than 550,000 distinct CDR3 sequences, 11% appearing once. This clonotype was observed a handful of times. The target antigen is unknown. The origin of this receptor is a female patient aged 2-10 years who had a stem cell transplant for aplastic anemia, so the T cells may come from the graft donor. The sequencing here drew on PBMCs, mostly from graft donor cells, taken 180 days after TCRalphabeta/CD19-depleted stem cell transplant. The chain carries TRBV18 and TRBJ2-3; no clear D gene. As DNA, the CDR3 is TGTGCCAGCTCACGTCAGAGTGGGGCAGATACGCAGTATTTT. This codes for CASSRQSGADTQYF.